The next 13 T cell receptor beta chains were all read from a single sample in a study of T-cell memory formation after mild COVID-19. MiXCR was run by TCRdb on the 5' RACE reads, yielding one entry per CDR3 protein. Of just under 550,000 distinct CDR3 sequences listed, roughly 22% are singletons. Sample: PBMCs or a T cell subset sorted from them (not recorded which). Source of these receptors: an adult woman who had mild COVID-19 (a few samples of this study predate the infection). Cell type and time point are not known.

The chain employs TRBV7-9 and TRBJ1-3, with D unclear. V was trimmed by 1 base and J by 2 bases, leaving 9 bases between them. The germline CDR1 and CDR2 sequences are SEHNR and FQNEAQ (reference sequence). The CDR3 has 15 residues. The CDR3 nucleotides read TGTGCCAGCAGCTTAGGGCGGAGGCCTGGAAACACCATATATTTT. Translation gives CASSLGRRPGNTIYF.

This clonotype was recorded a few times. The chain uses TRBV12-3 or TRBV12-4 and TRBJ1-2, with D hard to call. CDR3 length equals 13 residues. Between the trimmed V and J ends, which lost 3 bases and 4 bases, there was a span of 9 bases. The CDR3 sequence is CASSFPQSYGYTF. The CDR3 nucleotides read TGTGCCAGCAGTTTCCCACAATCCTATGGCTACACCTTC.

There are many counts of this clonotype. Here the CDR3 reads CASRTSGRTDTQYF. The CDR3 nucleotides are TGTGCCAGTCGGACTAGCGGGAGAACAGATACGCAGTATTTT. The V and J genes are TRBV19 and TRBJ2-3; TRBD2 matches at 13 bases. This CDR3 has 14 amino acids. Trimming at V came to 8 bases and at J to 3 bases, leaving 2 bases not matched to a gene. The germline gives CDR1 LNHDA, CDR2 SQIVND (reference sequence).

The gene calls are TRBV7-8 and TRBJ1-2; D remains ambiguous. The germline V gene has CDR1 SGHVS and CDR2 FQNEAQ. Trimming shortened V by 5 bases and J by 2 bases, and 24 bases separated the two germline ends. The CDR3 is 18 residues long. The chain's CDR3 is CASSQPGVFSRNNYGYTF. In DNA form, the CDR3 reads TGTGCCAGCAGCCAACCCGGGGTCTTCTCAAGGAACAACTATGGCTACACCTTC.

V gene TRBV12-3 or TRBV12-4 combines with J gene TRBJ2-3; D is unresolved. CDR3 length equals 14 residues. V gave up 2 bases and J gave up 2 bases, with 8 bases separating them. Written as DNA, the CDR3 is TGTGCCAGCAGTTTAAAACAGATCACAGATACGCAGTATTTT. Protein: CASSLKQITDTQYF.

This clonotype was observed a handful of times. The V gene is TRBV5-6, the J gene TRBJ2-3, with 8 bases that match TRBD2. The germline V gene has CDR1 SGHDT and CDR2 YYEEEE. J lost 5 bases, V lost 5 bases, and 7 bases had no gene match. CDR3 length equals 14 residues. CDR3: CASRKAGGVDTQYF. In DNA form, the CDR3 reads TGTGCCAGCAGGAAGGCGGGAGGTGTAGATACGCAGTATTTT.

This clonotype has just a few counts. The chain combines TRBV24-1 with TRBJ2-2, with D perhaps matching TRBD1 (5 bases). Trimming cost V 2 bases and J 0 bases, with 12 bases left between them. The CDR3 runs 17 residues. The germline V gene encodes CDR1 KGHDR and CDR2 SFDVKD. Written as DNA, the CDR3 is TGTGCCACCAGTGATTACCTGGACACCTCGAACACCGGGGAGCTGTTTTTT. This codes for CATSDYLDTSNTGELFF.

This clonotype was seen a handful of times. The V call is TRBV4-1, the J call TRBJ1-2; 11 bases map to TRBD1. V lost 4 bases to trimming and J lost 5 bases; unmatched junction nucleotides: 6. The CDR3 contains 15 residues. Looked up from germline, CDR1 is MGHRA and CDR2 is YSYEKL. This CDR3 is CASSRPGQGGYGYTF. The CDR3 nucleotides are TGCGCCAGCAGCCGACCGGGACAGGGGGGTTATGGCTACACCTTC.

This clonotype appeared a few times. The chain combines TRBV29-1 with TRBJ2-3; 14 positions agree with TRBD2. Germline CDR1 is SQVTM and CDR2 is ANQGSEA. There are 15 residues in the CDR3. V was clipped by 6 bases and J by 8 bases; unmatched bases: 10. DNA for the CDR3: TGCAGCGTCGGGACTAGCGGGAGCGGGAGGGGTACGCAGTATTTT. It yields the protein CSVGTSGSGRGTQYF.

This rearrangement joins TRBV3-1 to TRBJ2-3; D perhaps matches TRBD2 (6 bases). Germline CDR1 and CDR2: LGHDT and YNNKEL (reference sequence). V lost 4 bases and J lost 7, with 18 bases in between. This CDR3 has 15 amino acids. In DNA, the CDR3 is TGTGCCAGCAGCCTCGGGGACTCGTTCCCCCATACGCAGTATTTT. Amino acids: CASSLGDSFPHTQYF.

The CDR3, as DNA: TGTGCCACCAGCAGAGAGGCAGGGCAAGCTTTCTTT. This encodes CATSREAGQAFF. The chain carries TRBV15 and TRBJ1-1, with D possibly being TRBD1 (5 bases). Germline values: CDR1 LNHNV, CDR2 YYDKDF (reference sequence). The CDR3 is 12 amino acids. The V end lost 0 bases, the J end lost 9 bases, and 8 bases lay between the germline ends.

V and J are TRBV12-3 or TRBV12-4 and TRBJ2-7, with D unclear. The CDR3 covers 15 residues. V was clipped by 0 bases and J by 1 base, with 10 bases between them. The CDR3 is CASSLASYSSYEQYF. The CDR3 DNA sequence: TGTGCCAGCAGTTTAGCTTCGTACTCATCCTACGAGCAGTACTTC.

The gene calls are TRBV7-9 and TRBJ2-1; unclear D gene. V was shortened by 5 bases and J by 8 bases, with 16 bases between the two germline ends. The germline V gene has CDR1 SEHNR and CDR2 FQNEAQ (reference sequence). The CDR3 totals 14 residues. The chain's CDR3 is CASSRPAGPYEQFF. The CDR3 nucleotides read TGTGCCAGCAGCCGACCGGCCGGCCCCTATGAGCAGTTCTTC.